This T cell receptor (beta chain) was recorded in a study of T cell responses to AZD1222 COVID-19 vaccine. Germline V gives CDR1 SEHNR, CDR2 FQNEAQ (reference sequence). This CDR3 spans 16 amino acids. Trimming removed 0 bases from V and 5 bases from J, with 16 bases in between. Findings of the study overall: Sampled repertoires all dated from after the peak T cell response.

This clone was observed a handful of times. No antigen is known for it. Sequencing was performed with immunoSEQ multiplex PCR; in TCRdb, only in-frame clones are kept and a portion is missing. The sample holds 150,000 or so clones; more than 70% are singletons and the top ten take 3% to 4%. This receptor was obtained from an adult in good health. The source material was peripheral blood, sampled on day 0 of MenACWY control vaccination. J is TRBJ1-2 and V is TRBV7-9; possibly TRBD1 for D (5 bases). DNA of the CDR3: TGTGCCAGCAGCTTAGCGGGGGGAGATACTACGTATGGCTACACCTTC. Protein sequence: CASSLAGGDTTYGYTF.